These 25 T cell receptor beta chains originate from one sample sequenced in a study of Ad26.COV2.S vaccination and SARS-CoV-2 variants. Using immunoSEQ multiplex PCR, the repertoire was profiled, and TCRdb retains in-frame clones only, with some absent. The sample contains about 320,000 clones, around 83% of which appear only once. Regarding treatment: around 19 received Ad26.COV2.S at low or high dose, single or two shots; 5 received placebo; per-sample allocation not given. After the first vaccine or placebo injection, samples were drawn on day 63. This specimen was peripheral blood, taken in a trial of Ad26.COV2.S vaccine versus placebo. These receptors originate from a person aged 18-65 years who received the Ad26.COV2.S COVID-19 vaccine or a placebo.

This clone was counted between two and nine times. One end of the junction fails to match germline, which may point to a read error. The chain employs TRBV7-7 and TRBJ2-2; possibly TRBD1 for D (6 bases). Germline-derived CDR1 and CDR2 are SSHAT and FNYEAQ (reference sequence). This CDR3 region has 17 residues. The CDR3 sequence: CASSPSAGAVNTGELFF. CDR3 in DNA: TGTGCTAGCAGCCCGTCCGCAGGGGCTGTGAACACCGGGGAGCTGTTTTTT.

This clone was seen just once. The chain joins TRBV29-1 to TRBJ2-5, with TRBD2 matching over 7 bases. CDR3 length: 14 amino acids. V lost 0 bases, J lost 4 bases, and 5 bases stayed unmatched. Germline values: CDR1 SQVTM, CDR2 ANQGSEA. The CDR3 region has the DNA TGCAGCGTTGAAGATCGGGGGGTCGGAGAGACCCAGTACTTC. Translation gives CSVEDRGVGETQYF. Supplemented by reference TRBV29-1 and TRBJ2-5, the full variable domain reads SAVISQKPSRDICQRGTSLTIQCQVDSQVTMMFWYRQQPGQSLTLIATANQGSEATYESGFVIDKFPISRPNLTFSTLTVSNMSPEDSSIYLCSVEDRGVGETQYFGPGTRLLVL.

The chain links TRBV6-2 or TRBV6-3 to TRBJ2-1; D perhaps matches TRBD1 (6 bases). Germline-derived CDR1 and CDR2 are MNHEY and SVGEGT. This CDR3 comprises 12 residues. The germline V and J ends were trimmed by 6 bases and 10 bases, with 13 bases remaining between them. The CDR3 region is CASSPWTEEQFF. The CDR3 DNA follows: TGTGCCAGCAGCCCCTGGACAGAGGAGCAGTTCTTC.

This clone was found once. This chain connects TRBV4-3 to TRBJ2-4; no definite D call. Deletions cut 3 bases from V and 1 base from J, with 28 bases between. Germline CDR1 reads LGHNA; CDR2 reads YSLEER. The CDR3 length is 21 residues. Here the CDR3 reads CASSQGIPVRGQFKAKNIQYF. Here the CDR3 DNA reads TGCGCCAGCAGCCAGGGGATCCCCGTCCGAGGTCAATTTAAGGCCAAAAACATTCAGTACTTC.

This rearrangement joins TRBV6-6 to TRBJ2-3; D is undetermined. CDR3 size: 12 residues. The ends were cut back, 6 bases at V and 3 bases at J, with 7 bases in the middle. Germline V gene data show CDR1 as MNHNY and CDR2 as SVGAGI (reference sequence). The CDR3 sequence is CASSQGTDTQYF. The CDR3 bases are TGTGCCAGCAGCCAAGGGACAGATACGCAGTATTTT.

As DNA, the CDR3 is TGTGCCAGCAGCGCCAGTGAAGTGGGGGCAGGCGGGGAGCTGTTTTTT. Translation gives CASSASEVGAGGELFF. This chain connects TRBV7-2 to TRBJ2-2, with D tentatively TRBD1 (6 bases). Germline V CDR1 and CDR2: SGHTA, FQGNSA. This CDR3 has 16 amino acids. The V gene lost 5 bases and the J gene lost 7 bases, with 20 bases spanning the gap.

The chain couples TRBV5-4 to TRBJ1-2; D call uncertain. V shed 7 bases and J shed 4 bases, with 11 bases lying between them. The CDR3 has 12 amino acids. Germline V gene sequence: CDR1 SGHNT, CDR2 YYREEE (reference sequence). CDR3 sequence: CASGLDVYGYTF. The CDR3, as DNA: TGTGCCAGCGGACTAGACGTCTATGGCTACACCTTC.

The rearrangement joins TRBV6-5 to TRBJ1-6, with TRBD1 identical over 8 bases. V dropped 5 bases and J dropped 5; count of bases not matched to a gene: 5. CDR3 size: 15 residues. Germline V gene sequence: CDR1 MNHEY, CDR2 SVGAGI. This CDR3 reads CASSPGGYHNSPLHF. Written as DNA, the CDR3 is TGTGCCAGCAGTCCAGGGGGCTACCATAATTCACCCCTCCACTTT.

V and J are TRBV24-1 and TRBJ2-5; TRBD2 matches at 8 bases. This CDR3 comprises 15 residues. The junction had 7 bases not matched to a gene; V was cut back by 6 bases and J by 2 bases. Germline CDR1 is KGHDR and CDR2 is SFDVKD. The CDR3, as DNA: TGTGCCACCAGTAGCAGGACGGGGGGGCAAGAGACCCAGTACTTC. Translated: CATSSRTGGQETQYF.

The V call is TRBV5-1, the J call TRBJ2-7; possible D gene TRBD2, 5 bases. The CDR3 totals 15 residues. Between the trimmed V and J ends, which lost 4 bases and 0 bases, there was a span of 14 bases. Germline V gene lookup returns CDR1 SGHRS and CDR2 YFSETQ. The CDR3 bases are TGCGCCAGCAGCACTCAGGACTCTTACTCCTACGAGCAGTACTTC. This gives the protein CASSTQDSYSYEQYF.

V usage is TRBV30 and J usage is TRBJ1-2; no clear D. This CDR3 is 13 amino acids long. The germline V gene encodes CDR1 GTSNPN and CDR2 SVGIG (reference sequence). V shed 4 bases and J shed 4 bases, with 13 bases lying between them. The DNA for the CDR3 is TGTGCCTGGAACAAGGAGATTGCCTATGGCTACACCTTC. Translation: CAWNKEIAYGYTF.

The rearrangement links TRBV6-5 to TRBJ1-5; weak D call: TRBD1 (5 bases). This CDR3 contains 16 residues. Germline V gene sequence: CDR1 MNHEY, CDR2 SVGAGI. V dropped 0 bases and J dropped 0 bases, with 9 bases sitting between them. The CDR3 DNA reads TGTGCCAGCAGTTACTCGGGGCCAGTTAGCAATCAGCCCCAGCATTTT. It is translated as CASSYSGPVSNQPQHF.

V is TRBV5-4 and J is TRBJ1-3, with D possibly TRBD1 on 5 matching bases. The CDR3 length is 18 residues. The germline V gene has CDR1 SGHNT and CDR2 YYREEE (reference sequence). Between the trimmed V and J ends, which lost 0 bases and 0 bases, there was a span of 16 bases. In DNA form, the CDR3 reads TGTGCCAGCAGCTTGGGAAAAACCGGGGCAGGCTCTGGAAACACCATATATTTT. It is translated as CASSLGKTGAGSGNTIYF.

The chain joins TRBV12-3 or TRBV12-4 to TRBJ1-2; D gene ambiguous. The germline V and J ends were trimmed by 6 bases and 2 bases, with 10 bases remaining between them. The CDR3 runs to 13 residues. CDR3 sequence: CASSHDINYGYTF. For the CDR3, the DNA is TGTGCCAGCAGCCACGATATAAACTATGGCTACACCTTC.

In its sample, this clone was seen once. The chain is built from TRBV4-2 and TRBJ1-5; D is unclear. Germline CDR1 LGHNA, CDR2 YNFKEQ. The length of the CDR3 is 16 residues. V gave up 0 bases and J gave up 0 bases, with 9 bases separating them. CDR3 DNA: TGTGCCAGCAGCCAAGATGGCAGGAATAGCAATCAGCCCCAGCATTTT. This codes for CASSQDGRNSNQPQHF.

CDR3: CASSIYGTGGNTIYF. The DNA for the CDR3 is TGTGCCAGCAGCATCTATGGGACAGGGGGAAACACCATATATTTT. This sequence joins TRBV5-6 and TRBJ1-3; 9 bases map to TRBD1. After removal of 4 bases from V and 4 bases from J, the junction contained 6 bases not matched to a gene. Germline-derived CDR1 and CDR2 are SGHDT and YYEEEE. The CDR3 has 15 residues. Supplemented by reference TRBV5-6 and TRBJ1-3, the full variable domain reads DAGVTQSPTHLIKTRGQQVTLRCSPKSGHDTVSWYQQALGQGPQFIFQYYEEEERQRGNFPDRFSGHQFPNYSSELNVNALLLGDSALYLCASSIYGTGGNTIYFGEGSWLTVV.

The CDR3 bases are TGTGCCAGCAGTTACGGCGGGGGGATCAAAAACATTCAGTACTTC. Its translation: CASSYGGGIKNIQYF. V and J are TRBV6-2 or TRBV6-3 and TRBJ2-4; 8 bases match TRBD2. The CDR3 is made up of 15 amino acids. Germline assignment: CDR1 MNHEY and CDR2 SVGEGT. The J segment lost 3 bases and the V segment lost 2 bases, leaving 3 bases of the junction unmatched.

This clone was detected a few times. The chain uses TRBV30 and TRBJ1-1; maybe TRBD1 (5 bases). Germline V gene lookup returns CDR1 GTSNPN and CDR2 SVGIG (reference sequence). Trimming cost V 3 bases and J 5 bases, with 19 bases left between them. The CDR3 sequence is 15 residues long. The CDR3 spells CAWRRWDRTRTEAFF. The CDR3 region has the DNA TGTGCCTGGAGGAGATGGGACCGTACGAGGACTGAAGCTTTCTTT.

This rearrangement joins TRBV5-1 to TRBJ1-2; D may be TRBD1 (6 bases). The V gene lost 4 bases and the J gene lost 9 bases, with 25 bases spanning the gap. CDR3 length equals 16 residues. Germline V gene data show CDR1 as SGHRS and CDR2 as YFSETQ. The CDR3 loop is CASSLVPGPGAVSYTF. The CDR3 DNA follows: TGCGCCAGCAGCCTGGTTCCCGGTCCAGGGGCCGTGAGCTACACCTTC.

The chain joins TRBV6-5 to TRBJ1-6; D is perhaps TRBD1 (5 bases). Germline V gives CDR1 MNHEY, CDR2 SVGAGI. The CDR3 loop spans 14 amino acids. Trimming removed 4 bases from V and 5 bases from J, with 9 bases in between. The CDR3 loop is CASSLEGNNSPLHF. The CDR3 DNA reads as TGTGCCAGCAGTTTGGAGGGGAATAATTCACCCCTCCACTTT.

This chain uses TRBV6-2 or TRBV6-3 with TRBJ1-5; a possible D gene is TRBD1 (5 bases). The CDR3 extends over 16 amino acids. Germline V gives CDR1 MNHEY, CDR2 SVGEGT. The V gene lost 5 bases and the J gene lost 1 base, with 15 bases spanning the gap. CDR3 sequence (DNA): TGTGCCAGCAGTGTCCAAGGCGGGGGGAGCAATCAGCCCCAGCATTTT. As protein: CASSVQGGGSNQPQHF.

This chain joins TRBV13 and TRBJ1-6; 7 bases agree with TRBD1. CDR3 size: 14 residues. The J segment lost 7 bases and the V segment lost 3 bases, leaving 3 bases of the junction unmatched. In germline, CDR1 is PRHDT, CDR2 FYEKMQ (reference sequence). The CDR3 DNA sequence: TGTGCCAGCAGCTTTGACAGGGAGAATTCACCCCTCCACTTT. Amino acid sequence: CASSFDRENSPLHF.

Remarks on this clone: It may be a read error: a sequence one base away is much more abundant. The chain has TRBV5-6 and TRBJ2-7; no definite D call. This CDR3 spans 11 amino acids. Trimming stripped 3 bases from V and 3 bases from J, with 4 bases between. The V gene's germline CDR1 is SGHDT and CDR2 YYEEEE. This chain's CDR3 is CASSSVYEQYF. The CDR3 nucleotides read TGTGCCAGCAGCTCCGTCTACGAGCAGTACTTC.

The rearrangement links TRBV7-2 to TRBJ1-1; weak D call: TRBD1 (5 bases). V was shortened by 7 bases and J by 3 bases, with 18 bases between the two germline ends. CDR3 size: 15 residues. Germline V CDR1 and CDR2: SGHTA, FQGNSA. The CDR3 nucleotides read TGTGCCAGCACCCCCCAGGGTCCAGTGGACACTGAAGCTTTCTTT. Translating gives CASTPQGPVDTEAFF. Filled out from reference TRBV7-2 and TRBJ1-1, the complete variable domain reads GAGVSQSPSNKVTEKGKDVELRCDPISGHTALYWYRQSLGQGLEFLIYFQGNSAPDKSGLPSDRFSAERTGGSVSTLTIQRTQQEDSAVYLCASTPQGPVDTEAFFGQGTRLTVV.

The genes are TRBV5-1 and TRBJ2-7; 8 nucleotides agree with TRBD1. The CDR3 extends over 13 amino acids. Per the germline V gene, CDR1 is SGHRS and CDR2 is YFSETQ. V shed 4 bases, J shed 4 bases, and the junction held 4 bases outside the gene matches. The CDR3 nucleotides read TGCGCCAGCAGCCAGGGGGCGGGATACGAGCAGTACTTC. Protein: CASSQGAGYEQYF.